These T cell receptor beta chains were read from a single sample in a study of blood T cell repertoires in COVID-19. Repertoires were generated with immunoSEQ multiplex PCR, while TCRdb's copy carries only in-frame clones and drops some. Seen here are about 140,000 clones, almost 85% observed once, and the top ten hold under 5.5%. Sequencing was carried out using PBMCs or T cells enriched from blood (not recorded which). These receptors originate from a man aged 35-49 years with acute COVID-19. Both conserved end residues are part of each CDR3. Each record gives: J gene, V gene, D gene, clone size, CDR3 DNA, CDR3 protein. A D gene is named only where the DNA matches it firmly. Clone sizes are given selectively: once, few, many, or a class where the clone is expanded.

j_gene: TRBJ1-6; v_gene: TRBV10-1; d_gene: TRBD1; abundance: NA; CDR3nt: TGCGCCAGCGAGGCCGGGACAGGGTTTGATGGTTCACCCCTCCACTTT; CDR3aa: CASEAGTGFDGSPLHF
j_gene: TRBJ1-2; v_gene: TRBV4-3; d_gene: NA; abundance: NA; CDR3nt: TGCGCCAGCAGCCAAGATCGCCTATATGGCTACACCTTC; CDR3aa: CASSQDRLYGYTF
j_gene: TRBJ2-5; v_gene: TRBV11-2; d_gene: TRBD2; abundance: NA; CDR3nt: TGTGCCAGCAGCTTACTCGAGACTAGCGGGGGGGCGGAGACCCAGTACTTC; CDR3aa: CASSLLETSGGAETQYF
j_gene: TRBJ2-1; v_gene: TRBV28; d_gene: NA; abundance: few; CDR3nt: TGTGCCAGCAGTTTACGGCGGAATGAGCAGTTCTTC; CDR3aa: CASSLRRNEQFF
j_gene: TRBJ2-4; v_gene: TRBV7-2; d_gene: NA; abundance: NA; CDR3nt: TGTGCCAGCAGCTTAGCAAGGGCTAGCAGTTACGCCAAAAACATTCAGTACTTC; CDR3aa: CASSLARASSYAKNIQYF
j_gene: TRBJ2-7; v_gene: TRBV4-1; d_gene: TRBD1; abundance: once; CDR3nt: TGCGCCAGCAGCCAATCAGAGGGGGCAGACTACGAGCAGTACTTC; CDR3aa: CASSQSEGADYEQYF
j_gene: TRBJ1-4; v_gene: TRBV29-1; d_gene: NA; abundance: NA; CDR3nt: TGCAGCGTAGCCATCGGGACAACTAATGAAAAACTGTTTTTT; CDR3aa: CSVAIGTTNEKLFF
j_gene: TRBJ2-2; v_gene: TRBV4-1; d_gene: TRBD1; abundance: NA; CDR3nt: TGCGCCAGCAGCCAATACCCGGGACAGGGGGCCGGCACCGGGGAGCTGTTTTTT; CDR3aa: CASSQYPGQGAGTGELFF
j_gene: TRBJ1-5; v_gene: TRBV27; d_gene: NA; abundance: NA; CDR3nt: TGTGCCAGCAGTTTATCAGGGGGGGGGCCCCAGCATTTT; CDR3aa: CASSLSGGGPQHF
j_gene: TRBJ2-7; v_gene: TRBV15; d_gene: TRBD2; abundance: NA; CDR3nt: TGTGCCACCAGCCTCCTGTGGACTAGCGGGTCCTACGAGCAGTACTTC; CDR3aa: CATSLLWTSGSYEQYF
j_gene: TRBJ2-5; v_gene: TRBV7-6; d_gene: NA; abundance: NA; CDR3nt: TGTGCCAGCAGCTTAGTTGAGTACCAAGAGACCCAGTACTTC; CDR3aa: CASSLVEYQETQYF
j_gene: TRBJ2-1; v_gene: TRBV4-1; d_gene: NA; abundance: once; CDR3nt: TGCGCCAGCAGCCAGTACCCCGGGACTGGAAGCAATGAGCAGTTCTTC; CDR3aa: CASSQYPGTGSNEQFF
j_gene: TRBJ1-5; v_gene: TRBV7-2; d_gene: NA; abundance: NA; CDR3nt: TGTGCCAGCAGCTCGATAAGGGGTGCGGGGCAGCCCCAGCATTTT; CDR3aa: CASSSIRGAGQPQHF
j_gene: TRBJ1-3; v_gene: TRBV19; d_gene: TRBD1; abundance: NA; CDR3nt: TGTGCCAGTTGGACAGGACCCTCTGGAAACACCATATATTTT; CDR3aa: CASWTGPSGNTIYF
j_gene: TRBJ1-2; v_gene: TRBV2; d_gene: NA; abundance: NA; CDR3nt: TGTGCCAGCAGTGAGGTTGTTGGGCAGGCAACTAACTATGGCTACACCTTC; CDR3aa: CASSEVVGQATNYGYTF
j_gene: TRBJ2-1; v_gene: TRBV28; d_gene: TRBD2; abundance: NA; CDR3nt: TGTGCCAGCAGTTTAGCTAGCGGGATGTACAATGAGCAGTTCTTC; CDR3aa: CASSLASGMYNEQFF
j_gene: TRBJ1-6; v_gene: TRBV11-3; d_gene: NA; abundance: NA; CDR3nt: TGTGCCAGCAGCTTAGATCCGAATTCACCCCTCCACTTT; CDR3aa: CASSLDPNSPLHF
j_gene: TRBJ2-1; v_gene: TRBV29-1; d_gene: TRBD1; abundance: NA; CDR3nt: TGCAGCGTCGACAGGGTCTACAATGAGCAGTTCTTC; CDR3aa: CSVDRVYNEQFF
j_gene: TRBJ2-7; v_gene: TRBV7-8; d_gene: NA; abundance: many; CDR3nt: TGTGCCAGCAGCCCCCGTACAGGGAGCGAGCAGTACTTC; CDR3aa: CASSPRTGSEQYF
j_gene: TRBJ2-1; v_gene: TRBV4-3; d_gene: NA; abundance: NA; CDR3nt: TGCGCCAGCAGCCAATCGGACTTTTCCTACAATGAGCAGTTCTTC; CDR3aa: CASSQSDFSYNEQFF
j_gene: TRBJ1-4; v_gene: TRBV30; d_gene: NA; abundance: NA; CDR3nt: TGTGCCTGGAGTCGTCAGGGTCGGGAAAAACTGTTTTTT; CDR3aa: CAWSRQGREKLFF
j_gene: TRBJ2-1; v_gene: TRBV5-1; d_gene: TRBD2; abundance: NA; CDR3nt: TGCGCCAGCAGCTTGGAAAGTAGCGGGAGGGCCAGGGAAGGGACCTACAATGAGCAGTTCTTC; CDR3aa: CASSLESSGRAREGTYNEQFF
j_gene: TRBJ1-5; v_gene: TRBV7-8; d_gene: NA; abundance: NA; CDR3nt: TGTGCCAGCAGCTTAAGAGCCTTGGAGCTAGGTCAGCCCCAGCATTTT; CDR3aa: CASSLRALELGQPQHF
j_gene: TRBJ2-7; v_gene: TRBV6-6; d_gene: NA; abundance: NA; CDR3nt: TGTGCCAGTGAACTCGAACCCTTTTCTCAGCAGTACTTC; CDR3aa: CASELEPFSQQYF
j_gene: TRBJ2-7; v_gene: TRBV28; d_gene: NA; abundance: NA; CDR3nt: TGTGCCAGTGGAGTTTACGAGCAGTACTTC; CDR3aa: CASGVYEQYF
j_gene: TRBJ2-2; v_gene: TRBV5-1; d_gene: TRBD1; abundance: NA; CDR3nt: TGCGCCAGCAGCCCGCTCCCGAGTGGACAGGGAGCCACCGGGGAGCTGTTTTTT; CDR3aa: CASSPLPSGQGATGELFF
j_gene: TRBJ1-1; v_gene: TRBV18; d_gene: NA; abundance: NA; CDR3nt: TGTGTCAGCTCACGGCAGGGCACTGAAGCTTTCTTT; CDR3aa: CVSSRQGTEAFF
j_gene: TRBJ1-2; v_gene: TRBV28; d_gene: NA; abundance: NA; CDR3nt: TGTGCCAGCAGTCCCGGGGACATGCCGCTCCATGGCTACACCTTC; CDR3aa: CASSPGDMPLHGYTF
j_gene: TRBJ2-1; v_gene: TRBV4-1; d_gene: NA; abundance: once; CDR3nt: TGCGCCAGCAGGCTTATAGAGTCTCCCTACAATGAGCAGTTCTTC; CDR3aa: CASRLIESPYNEQFF
j_gene: TRBJ1-2; v_gene: TRBV7-8; d_gene: TRBD1; abundance: NA; CDR3nt: TGTGCCAGCAGCTTAGAACTGAGGGTGGGGACAGGGGGCCGTGGCTACACCTTC; CDR3aa: CASSLELRVGTGGRGYTF
j_gene: TRBJ1-1; v_gene: TRBV15; d_gene: TRBD1; abundance: NA; CDR3nt: TGTGCCACCAGCAAAACGTTAGGACAGGGGACCCCTGAAGCTTTCTTT; CDR3aa: CATSKTLGQGTPEAFF
j_gene: TRBJ2-3; v_gene: TRBV7-8; d_gene: NA; abundance: NA; CDR3nt: TGTGCCAGCAGCTTAACTTTGGAGGAGGCAAGCACAGATACGCAGTATTTT; CDR3aa: CASSLTLEEASTDTQYF
j_gene: TRBJ1-1; v_gene: TRBV30; d_gene: NA; abundance: NA; CDR3nt: TGTGCCTGGAGTAACGGATGGCAGCGTAAGAACACTGAAGCTTTCTTT; CDR3aa: CAWSNGWQRKNTEAFF
j_gene: TRBJ2-3; v_gene: TRBV9; d_gene: NA; abundance: NA; CDR3nt: TGTGCCAGCAGCGTGGGAGGGGGGACCAGCACAGATACGCAGTATTTT; CDR3aa: CASSVGGGTSTDTQYF
j_gene: TRBJ2-2; v_gene: TRBV13; d_gene: TRBD2; abundance: NA; CDR3nt: TGTGCCAGCAGCTTAGAGGAGAGAACTAGCGGGACCGGGGAGCTGTTTTTT; CDR3aa: CASSLEERTSGTGELFF
j_gene: TRBJ2-3; v_gene: TRBV29-1; d_gene: TRBD1; abundance: few; CDR3nt: TGCAGCGTTTCGCCGGGACAGAGCACAGATACGCAGTATTTT; CDR3aa: CSVSPGQSTDTQYF
j_gene: TRBJ1-1; v_gene: TRBV20-1; d_gene: NA; abundance: NA; CDR3nt: TGCAGTGCTAGAGAGCAGGTTGAAGCTTTCTTT; CDR3aa: CSAREQVEAFF
j_gene: TRBJ1-4; v_gene: TRBV27; d_gene: NA; abundance: NA; CDR3nt: TGTGCCAGCAGAACACAGGGTAGAAAACTGTTTTTT; CDR3aa: CASRTQGRKLFF